One sample yielded the 18 T cell receptor beta chains listed below, sequenced in a study of cytomegalovirus exposure and HLA in healthy donors. PCR primers comprised 60 Vbeta and 13 Jbeta primers. Assay used: immunoSEQ multiplex PCR; TCRdb lists only in-frame clones, some missing. The sample has fewer than 150,000 clones, approximately 70% seen once. Source material: PBMCs. These receptors all come from a human donor in good health.

CDR3 amino acids: CASSQELRDTAEFF. The CDR3 DNA sequence: TGCGCCAGCAGCCAAGAACTACGGGACACCGCGGAGTTCTTC. The V call is TRBV4-1, the J call TRBJ2-1; TRBD1 is a possible D gene (6 bases). V gave up 0 bases and J gave up 14 bases, with 17 bases separating them. This CDR3 has 14 amino acids. Germline V gene lookup returns CDR1 MGHRA and CDR2 YSYEKL.

This chain connects TRBV27 to TRBJ2-1, with D unclear. The germline V and J ends were trimmed by 6 bases and 5 bases, with 17 bases remaining between them. Germline CDR1 MNHEY, CDR2 SMNVEV (reference sequence). The CDR3 contains 15 residues. CDR3 DNA: TGTGCCAGCAGGCCCGAGACTCGCAAACACAATGAGCAGTTCTTC. It translates to CASRPETRKHNEQFF.

This clone was counted a few times. V is TRBV6-4 and J is TRBJ2-3; 11 nucleotides agree with TRBD2. CDR1 and CDR2 from the germline V gene are MRHNA and SNTAGT. The CDR3 spans 16 residues. J lost 0 bases, V lost 2 bases, and 1 base had no gene match. Written as DNA, the CDR3 is TGTGCCAGCAGTGACGTAGCGGGGGGGAGCACAGATACGCAGTATTTT. Its protein is CASSDVAGGSTDTQYF.

This clone was seen a few times. The chain joins TRBV5-4 to TRBJ1-2, with TRBD1 matching over 11 bases. Germline V gives CDR1 SGHNT, CDR2 YYREEE (reference sequence). The CDR3 spans 14 residues. Trimming cost V 1 base and J 7 bases; bases outside gene matches: 3. The CDR3 region is CASSLQGTGGGYTF. CDR3 nucleotides: TGTGCCAGCAGCTTGCAGGGGACAGGGGGTGGCTACACCTTC.

The rearrangement joins TRBV7-2 to TRBJ2-5, with a possible D match to TRBD1 (5 bases). The CDR3 is 14 amino acids. V was shortened by 7 bases and J by 4 bases, with 16 bases between the two germline ends. CDR1 and CDR2 (germline): SGHTA, FQGNSA. CDR3 DNA: TGTGCCAGCACCCCCCACAGGTTAGGAGAGACCCAGTACTTC. Its protein product is CASTPHRLGETQYF.

This chain links TRBV9 with TRBJ2-1; 11 bases agree with TRBD2. The CDR3 has 16 residues. Germline V gives CDR1 SGDLS, CDR2 YYNGEE. V was pared by 0 bases and J by 6 bases, with 5 bases of the junction left unmatched. CDR3 protein: CASSVELAGGGNEQFF. DNA for the CDR3: TGTGCCAGCAGCGTAGAGCTAGCGGGGGGTGGCAATGAGCAGTTCTTC.

V gene TRBV27 combines with J gene TRBJ1-5, with a tentative D call TRBD1 (6 bases). The CDR3 spans 15 residues. Trimming left V 6 bases short and J 3 bases short, with 15 bases between. The germline V gene encodes CDR1 MNHEY and CDR2 SMNVEV (reference sequence). The CDR3: CASSPRDTSNQPQHF. In DNA, the CDR3 is TGTGCCAGCAGCCCTCGGGACACCTCCAATCAGCCCCAGCATTTT.

CDR3 bases: TGTGCCAGCAGCCAGGGACATCTTGGGGGGGAGCTGTTTTTT. This encodes CASSQGHLGGELFF. The chain recombines TRBV6-1 with TRBJ2-2, with D perhaps TRBD1 (6 bases). V lost 6 bases, J lost 8 bases, and 16 bases lay in between. The CDR3 is made up of 14 amino acids. Germline loops: CDR1 MNHNS, CDR2 SASEGT.

This clone was seen more than once but under ten times. The chain employs TRBV28 and TRBJ1-5; D is uncertain. Germline lookup yields CDR1 MDHEN and CDR2 SYDVKM. This CDR3 has 15 residues. V was cut by 6 bases and J by 9 bases, with 21 bases left in between. The CDR3 spells CASRQIGLLITPQHF. CDR3 coding DNA: TGTGCCAGCAGACAAATCGGACTGCTGATTACGCCCCAGCATTTT.

CDR3 in amino acids: CASSPRGETQYF. In DNA form, the CDR3 reads TGTGCCAGCTCCCCTCGCGGGGAGACCCAGTACTTC. The chain has TRBV18 and TRBJ2-5; D is possibly TRBD2 (5 bases). Trimming removed 6 bases at V and 5 bases at J, with 10 bases between. Germline V CDR1 and CDR2: KGHSH, LQKENI. This CDR3 contains 12 residues.

This sequence joins TRBV6-6 and TRBJ1-4; perhaps TRBD1 as D (6 bases). Germline V gives CDR1 MNHNY, CDR2 SVGAGI (reference sequence). The CDR3 is 15 amino acids. The V and J ends lost 3 bases and 0 bases respectively, with 8 bases between them. The CDR3 DNA reads as TGTGCCAGCAGTTATCGACAGGCAACTAATGAAAAACTGTTTTTT. Translating gives CASSYRQATNEKLFF.

This rearrangement joins TRBV7-9 to TRBJ1-6; D gene uncertain. Trimming stripped 4 bases from V and 0 bases from J, with 10 bases between. Germline loops: CDR1 SEHNR, CDR2 FQNEAQ (reference sequence). There are 16 residues in the CDR3. The CDR3 bases are TGTGCCAGCAGCTCCCTGGGCAGCTCCTATAATTCACCCCTCCACTTT. Amino acid sequence: CASSSLGSSYNSPLHF.

The gene calls are TRBV5-4 and TRBJ2-1, with D possibly being TRBD2 (5 bases). Trimming took off 4 bases at V and 5 bases at J, with 13 bases between the two ends. Germline V CDR1 and CDR2: SGHNT, YYREEE (reference sequence). This CDR3 spans 14 amino acids. The CDR3 nucleotides read TGTGCCAGCAGCGTCCGGGAAACCCACAATGAGCAGTTCTTC. This translates into CASSVRETHNEQFF.

This chain connects TRBV9 to TRBJ1-2, with a tentative D call TRBD1 (5 bases). The CDR3 consists of 15 residues. Germline V lookup: CDR1 SGDLS, CDR2 YYNGEE. Trimming pared 2 bases from V and 9 bases from J, leaving 20 bases between. The CDR3 region is CASSVPRAGPCRYTF. CDR3 DNA: TGTGCCAGCAGCGTCCCCCGTGCGGGGCCGTGTCGCTACACCTTC.

The chain carries TRBV4-1 and TRBJ2-5, with 12 bases lining up with TRBD1. Germline CDR1 MGHRA, CDR2 YSYEKL. V was pared by 0 bases and J by 5 bases, with 7 bases of the junction left unmatched. This CDR3 spans 17 amino acids. CDR3 sequence (DNA): TGCGCCAGCAGCCAAGACAAACGGGACAGGGGGCGGGAGACCCAGTACTTC. This sequence encodes CASSQDKRDRGRETQYF.

This chain links TRBV4-1 with TRBJ2-5; TRBD1 matches at 10 bases. This CDR3 spans 19 amino acids. Germline assignment: CDR1 MGHRA and CDR2 YSYEKL. The junction had 16 bases not matched to a gene; V was cut back by 2 bases and J by 4 bases. The DNA for the CDR3 is TGCGCCAGCAGCCAAAAAAAGGGGACAGGGGATTGGCGGCGAGAGACCCAGTACTTC. This gives the protein CASSQKKGTGDWRRETQYF.

The J gene is TRBJ1-3, the V gene TRBV28, with D possibly matching TRBD1 (5 bases). V was pared by 8 bases and J by 3 bases, with 17 bases between. The CDR3 has 15 amino acids. Germline V gives CDR1 MDHEN, CDR2 SYDVKM. The CDR3 loop reads CASLGRQGGGNTIYF. The CDR3 DNA reads as TGTGCCAGCCTTGGGCGGCAGGGCGGTGGAAACACCATATATTTT. Full variable domain (outside the CDR3, taken from reference TRBV28 and TRBJ1-3): DVKVTQSSRYLVKRTGEKVFLECVQDMDHENMFWYRQDPGLGLRLIYFSYDVKMKEKGDIPEGYSVSREKKERFSLILESASTNQTSMYLCASLGRQGGGNTIYFGEGSWLTVV.

This chain links TRBV2 with TRBJ2-5; 8 bases fit TRBD2. The germline CDR1 and CDR2 sequences are SNHLY and FYNNEI. The CDR3 has 15 residues. Trimming at V came to 5 bases and at J to 1 base, leaving 6 bases not matched to a gene. The CDR3, as DNA: TGTGCCAGCAGTTTTCTAGCGGGCCCCCAAGAGACCCAGTACTTC. Translating gives CASSFLAGPQETQYF.